A selection of T cell receptor beta chains follows, all from one sample in a study of regulatory T cells in long-lasting Graves disease. One entry per CDR3 protein, called by TCRdb with MiXCR from the multiplex PCR reads. The sample holds fewer than 650,000 distinct CDR3 sequences, roughly 15% seen once. The sample was also reused in another study, on T cells in Graves' hyperthyroidism and ophthalmopathy.

Here the sequenced sample was peripheral blood mononuclear cells (PBMCs), taken at new diagnosis, from a patient treated with antithyroid drugs. These receptors came from a woman aged 25-40 years with Graves disease. Both conserved end residues are part of each CDR3. A D gene is named only where the DNA matches it firmly. The size entry is marked missing in some rows and otherwise reads once, few, many or a size class.

CDR3: CASSDGPTTGYGYTF
DNA: TGTGCCAGCAGTGATGGACCGACCACGGGATACGGCTACACCTTC
J: TRBJ1-2
size: many
V: TRBV6-2/TRBV6-3
D: -

CDR3: CASSPGRSTEAFF
DNA: TGTGCCAGCAGCCCGGGACGGTCCACTGAAGCTTTCTTT
J: TRBJ1-1
size: many
V: TRBV14
D: -

CDR3: CATQGLDSVNSPLHF
DNA: TGTGCCACCCAAGGGTTGGACAGTGTGAATTCACCCCTCCACTTT
J: TRBJ1-6
size: -
V: TRBV15
D: -

CDR3: CASRDPKGNTEAFF
DNA: TGTGCCAGCCGGGACCCCAAGGGGAACACTGAAGCTTTCTTT
J: TRBJ1-1
size: many
V: TRBV27
D: -

CDR3: CASSPDDVPYEQYF
DNA: TGTGCCAGCTCACCAGACGATGTACCCTACGAGCAGTACTTC
J: TRBJ2-7
size: -
V: TRBV18
D: -

CDR3: CASSSPWEHPGTQYF
DNA: TGTGCCAGCAGTTCCCCTTGGGAACACCCGGGGACCCAGTACTTC
J: TRBJ2-5
size: few
V: TRBV6-9
D: -

CDR3: CRAQLGGGGPSYNEQFF
DNA: TGCAGGGCTCAGTTGGGGGGAGGGGGGCCTTCCTACAATGAGCAGTTCTTC
J: TRBJ2-1
size: -
V: TRBV20-1
D: -

CDR3: CASSADTGTSGRSDEQFF
DNA: TGTGCCAGCAGCGCGGATACCGGGACTAGCGGGAGATCCGATGAGCAGTTCTTC
J: TRBJ2-1
size: -
V: TRBV9
D: TRBD2

CDR3: CASSPTDRGRETQYF
DNA: TGTGCCAGCAGTCCAACCGACAGGGGTAGGGAGACCCAGTACTTC
J: TRBJ2-5
size: many
V: TRBV27
D: TRBD1

CDR3: CAWSVQGGLGNTIYF
DNA: TGTGCCTGGAGTGTACAAGGGGGTCTGGGAAACACCATATATTTT
J: TRBJ1-3
size: -
V: TRBV30
D: -

CDR3: CASSSGLGGGNTEAFF
DNA: TGTGCCAGCAGTTCGGGGTTGGGGGGGGGGAACACTGAAGCTTTCTTT
J: TRBJ1-1
size: many
V: TRBV28
D: -

CDR3: CASSLYRGGETQYF
DNA: TGTGCCAGCAGCCTGTACAGGGGCGGAGAGACCCAGTACTTC
J: TRBJ2-5
size: few
V: TRBV12-3/TRBV12-4
D: TRBD1

CDR3: CASRGQTGELFF
DNA: TGTGCCAGCAGGGGACAGACCGGGGAGCTGTTTTTT
J: TRBJ2-2
size: many
V: TRBV28
D: TRBD1

CDR3: CSARVGIAGSVFDNEQFF
DNA: TGCAGTGCTAGAGTAGGTATAGCGGGATCGGTTTTCGACAATGAGCAGTTCTTC
J: TRBJ2-1
size: -
V: TRBV20-1
D: TRBD2

CDR3: CASRGLAGDAGNEQFF
DNA: TGTGCCAGCAGGGGACTAGCGGGAGACGCGGGGAATGAGCAGTTCTTC
J: TRBJ2-1
size: few
V: TRBV27
D: TRBD2

CDR3: CASSVGIAPYEQYF
DNA: TGTGCCAGCAGTGTTGGGATAGCCCCCTACGAGCAGTACTTC
J: TRBJ2-7
size: few
V: TRBV3-1
D: -